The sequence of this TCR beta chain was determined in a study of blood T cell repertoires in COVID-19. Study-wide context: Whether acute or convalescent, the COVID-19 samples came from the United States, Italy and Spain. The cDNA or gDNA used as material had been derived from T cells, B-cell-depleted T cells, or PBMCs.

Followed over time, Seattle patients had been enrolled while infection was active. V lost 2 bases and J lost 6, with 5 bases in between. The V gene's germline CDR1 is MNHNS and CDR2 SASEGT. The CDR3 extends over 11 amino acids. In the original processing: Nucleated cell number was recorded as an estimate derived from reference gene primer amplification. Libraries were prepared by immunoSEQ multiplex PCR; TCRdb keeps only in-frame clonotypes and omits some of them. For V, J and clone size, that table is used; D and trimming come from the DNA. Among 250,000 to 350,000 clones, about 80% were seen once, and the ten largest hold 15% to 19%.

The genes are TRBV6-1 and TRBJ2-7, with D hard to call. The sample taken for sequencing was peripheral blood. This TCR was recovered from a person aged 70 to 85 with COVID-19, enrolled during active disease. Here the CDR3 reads CASSEPSEQYF. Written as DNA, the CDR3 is TGTGCCAGCAGTGAACCGTCCGAGCAGTACTTC.